This T cell receptor (beta chain) originates from a study of T-cell reconstitution after alpha-beta-depleted transplantation in children (dated by TCRdb to the mid-2010s). Regarding the complete study: The study quantitatively tracked T-cell immune reconstitution after TCRalphabeta/CD19-depleted allogeneic hematopoietic cell transplantation in children using TCR repertoire profiling.

Germline trimming amounts to 2 bases on V and 7 bases on J, with 1 as the count of junction bases outside the gene matches. The CDR3 covers 12 residues, taking in both the cysteine and the phenylalanine. Only the CDR3 portion is preserved as DNA: 36 bases, with reading frame beginning at the first base. From a lookup of the germline V gene (reference sequence), CDR1 and CDR2 are MNHNY and SVGAGI. Explained via the paper, the treatment or condition label denotes: allogeneic hematopoietic cell transplantation with graft depleted of TCRalphabeta T cells and CD19 B cells. TCRalphabeta/CD19-depleted allogeneic hematopoietic cell grafts were given to the transplant recipients, all of whom were children. This clonotype was observed a few times. Which antigen it targets is not known. No much larger clone exists at a distance of one base, and base qualities are not known. Library creation used PCR. The run used an Illumina HiSeq 2500. Molecular barcoding was employed in the preparation of TCR libraries, with unique molecular identifiers being used to normalize TCRbeta repertoire quantification. The public reads were reanalyzed by TCRdb: fastp trimming at Q25, MiXCR alignment, in-frame beta chains only. Identical CDR3 proteins give one entry, which carries the most common genes and DNA. This sample holds approximately 650,000 distinct CDR3 sequences; approximately 14% were observed only once. The ten most abundant clones make up roughly 0.77% of the sample.

Findings and caveats that apply to the study as a whole: Apparently early alphabetaT-cell count recovery about two months after transplant reportedly relied on only several hundred rapidly expanded clones derived from non-depleted graft cells. The frequencies of hyperexpanded clones fell over the following months, and after one year, T-cell counts and TCRbeta diversity were mostly attributed to newly produced T cells. In some patients, high TCRbeta diversity at day 60 was attributed to recipient T cells and intrathymic progenitors that had survived conditioning.

The TCR was taken from a girl aged 2 to 9 with congenital amegakaryocytic thrombocytopenia, due to receive a stem cell transplant. The sequencing here drew on PBMCs, taken before TCRalphabeta/CD19-depleted stem cell transplant. Recombination joined TRBV6-6 with TRBJ1-1, and TRBD1 matches 7 of the central bases. The nucleotides are TGTGCCAGCAGTTACGACAGGGATGAAGCTTTCTTT. It encodes CASSYDRDEAFF.